A selection of T cell receptor beta chains follows, all from one sample in a study of human T cells and chemical hapten exposure. TCRdb called the RACE reads again in MiXCR, with one record for every CDR3 protein. The sample has approximately 59,000 distinct CDR3 sequences, roughly 6.6% seen once; the top ten hold around 3.4%. The specimen was whole blood. Receptors were obtained from a female donor in good health. Some clones in this sample may be carry-over from other donors' samples. Both conserved end residues are part of each CDR3. A D gene is named only where the DNA matches it firmly. Expanded clones are given a class, and other clones once, few, many or no size at all.

clone size: few
V gene: TRBV20-1
J gene: TRBJ1-3
D gene: NA
CDR3 protein: CSAFSWGHSGNTIYF
CDR3 DNA: TGCAGTGCTTTTAGTTGGGGGCACTCTGGAAACACCATATATTTT

clone size: NA
V gene: TRBV4-1
J gene: TRBJ2-7
D gene: TRBD1
CDR3 protein: CASSFPGQGFYEQYF
CDR3 DNA: TGCGCCAGCAGCTTTCCGGGACAGGGTTTTTACGAGCAGTACTTC

clone size: NA
V gene: TRBV7-3
J gene: TRBJ2-1
D gene: NA
CDR3 protein: CASSSSSGSNEQFF
CDR3 DNA: TGTGCCAGCAGCTCCTCGTCCGGGAGCAATGAGCAGTTCTTC

clone size: few
V gene: TRBV5-1
J gene: TRBJ2-5
D gene: TRBD2
CDR3 protein: CASSPGLAGLQETQYF
CDR3 DNA: TGCGCCAGCAGCCCTGGACTAGCGGGACTTCAAGAGACCCAGTACTTC

clone size: few
V gene: TRBV2
J gene: TRBJ2-1
D gene: TRBD1
CDR3 protein: CASSEVWTGTYNEQFF
CDR3 DNA: TGTGCCAGCAGTGAAGTCTGGACAGGGACCTACAATGAGCAGTTCTTC

clone size: few
V gene: TRBV30
J gene: TRBJ2-5
D gene: NA
CDR3 protein: CAWSFDEKETQYF
CDR3 DNA: TGTGCCTGGAGTTTTGACGAAAAAGAGACCCAGTACTTC

clone size: many
V gene: TRBV12-3/TRBV12-4
J gene: TRBJ2-2
D gene: TRBD1
CDR3 protein: CASSTGTVSTGELFF
CDR3 DNA: TGTGCCAGCAGTACCGGGACAGTTAGCACCGGGGAGCTGTTTTTT

clone size: NA
V gene: TRBV12-3/TRBV12-4
J gene: TRBJ2-1
D gene: NA
CDR3 protein: CASSFLSRRGEQFF
CDR3 DNA: TGTGCCAGCAGTTTTCTCAGTAGGCGCGGTGAGCAGTTCTTC

clone size: many
V gene: TRBV20-1
J gene: TRBJ2-2
D gene: TRBD2
CDR3 protein: CSARDGLEYGELFF
CDR3 DNA: TGCAGTGCTAGAGATGGACTAGAGTACGGGGAGCTGTTTTTT

clone size: many
V gene: TRBV29-1
J gene: TRBJ2-1
D gene: TRBD2
CDR3 protein: CSVEGGLAFNEQFF
CDR3 DNA: TGCAGCGTTGAGGGGGGACTAGCTTTCAATGAGCAGTTCTTC

clone size: many
V gene: TRBV4-3
J gene: TRBJ2-6
D gene: NA
CDR3 protein: CASSQSWGLDSGANVLTF
CDR3 DNA: TGCGCCAGCAGCCAGTCATGGGGACTGGACTCTGGGGCCAACGTCCTGACTTTC

clone size: few
V gene: TRBV29-1
J gene: TRBJ2-7
D gene: NA
CDR3 protein: CSVGRQGGEQYF
CDR3 DNA: TGCAGCGTTGGGAGGCAGGGTGGCGAGCAGTACTTC

clone size: NA
V gene: TRBV5-4
J gene: TRBJ2-7
D gene: NA
CDR3 protein: CASSPYRVPRSEQYF
CDR3 DNA: TGTGCCAGCAGTCCCTACAGGGTCCCGCGGTCCGAGCAGTACTTC

clone size: many
V gene: TRBV5-1
J gene: TRBJ1-1
D gene: NA
CDR3 protein: CASSLDQTEAFF
CDR3 DNA: TGCGCCAGCAGCTTGGACCAGACTGAAGCTTTCTTT

clone size: NA
V gene: TRBV6-2/TRBV6-3
J gene: TRBJ1-1
D gene: NA
CDR3 protein: CASSYSKQMNTEAFF
CDR3 DNA: TGTGCCAGCAGTTACTCGAAACAGATGAACACTGAAGCTTTCTTT

clone size: many
V gene: TRBV6-2/TRBV6-3
J gene: TRBJ2-3
D gene: TRBD2
CDR3 protein: CATPELLAGGPGGTDTQYF
CDR3 DNA: TGTGCCACACCCGAATTACTAGCGGGAGGGCCTGGAGGCACAGATACGCAGTATTTT

clone size: many
V gene: TRBV5-1
J gene: TRBJ1-1
D gene: NA
CDR3 protein: CASSPTTRGTEAFF
CDR3 DNA: TGCGCCAGCAGCCCAACCACCAGAGGGACTGAAGCTTTCTTT

clone size: many
V gene: TRBV12-3/TRBV12-4
J gene: TRBJ1-1
D gene: TRBD1
CDR3 protein: CASRRTGGDGEAFF
CDR3 DNA: TGTGCCAGCAGACGCACAGGGGGCGATGGTGAAGCTTTCTTT

clone size: many
V gene: TRBV12-5
J gene: TRBJ1-6
D gene: NA
CDR3 protein: CASGWRTEVNNSPLHF
CDR3 DNA: TGTGCTAGTGGTTGGAGGACAGAGGTGAATAATTCACCCCTCCACTTT

clone size: few
V gene: TRBV25-1
J gene: TRBJ2-2
D gene: NA
CDR3 protein: CASTPPAATDTGELFF
CDR3 DNA: TGTGCCAGCACCCCGCCTGCGGCCACGGACACCGGGGAGCTGTTTTTT

clone size: NA
V gene: TRBV2
J gene: TRBJ1-5
D gene: NA
CDR3 protein: CASSDSGASNQPQHF
CDR3 DNA: TGTGCCAGCAGTGATTCAGGGGCGAGCAATCAGCCCCAGCATTTT

clone size: many
V gene: TRBV29-1
J gene: TRBJ1-1
D gene: TRBD1
CDR3 protein: CSVARDRLLNTEAFF
CDR3 DNA: TGCAGCGTAGCCAGGGACAGACTCTTGAACACTGAAGCTTTCTTT

clone size: NA
V gene: TRBV2
J gene: TRBJ2-7
D gene: NA
CDR3 protein: CASMPAFVISYEQYF
CDR3 DNA: TGTGCCAGCATGCCAGCATTCGTCATCAGCTACGAGCAGTACTTC

clone size: few
V gene: TRBV29-1
J gene: TRBJ2-1
D gene: NA
CDR3 protein: CSGNRGPEQFF
CDR3 DNA: TGCAGCGGGAATAGGGGCCCCGAGCAGTTCTTC

clone size: few
V gene: TRBV30
J gene: TRBJ2-3
D gene: TRBD2
CDR3 protein: CAWSGGRVVTQYF
CDR3 DNA: TGTGCCTGGAGTGGTGGGAGGGTGGTTACGCAGTATTTT

clone size: few
V gene: TRBV5-1
J gene: TRBJ2-1
D gene: NA
CDR3 protein: CASSLSVNEQFF
CDR3 DNA: TGCGCCAGCAGCTTGAGCGTCAATGAGCAGTTCTTC

clone size: many
V gene: TRBV6-2/TRBV6-3
J gene: TRBJ1-5
D gene: NA
CDR3 protein: CASSETDNQPQHF
CDR3 DNA: TGTGCCAGCAGCGAGACAGACAATCAGCCCCAGCATTTT

clone size: few
V gene: TRBV7-2
J gene: TRBJ2-1
D gene: NA
CDR3 protein: CASSFGQGNNEQFF
CDR3 DNA: TGTGCCAGCAGCTTTGGCCAGGGGAACAATGAGCAGTTCTTC

clone size: NA
V gene: TRBV12-3/TRBV12-4
J gene: TRBJ2-1
D gene: NA
CDR3 protein: CASSSSRDEQFF
CDR3 DNA: TGTGCCAGCAGTTCGTCCCGGGATGAGCAGTTCTTC

clone size: many
V gene: TRBV9
J gene: TRBJ2-5
D gene: NA
CDR3 protein: CASSVLGDAGETQYF
CDR3 DNA: TGTGCCAGCAGCGTACTGGGCGATGCAGGGGAGACCCAGTACTTC

clone size: many
V gene: TRBV20-1
J gene: TRBJ2-1
D gene: TRBD2
CDR3 protein: CSAPPGTSSYNEQFF
CDR3 DNA: TGCAGTGCCCCCCCCGGGACTAGCTCCTACAATGAGCAGTTCTTC

clone size: NA
V gene: TRBV9
J gene: TRBJ2-5
D gene: NA
CDR3 protein: CASSVGASQLQETQYF
CDR3 DNA: TGTGCCAGCAGCGTAGGGGCTAGCCAGCTACAAGAGACCCAGTACTTC

clone size: few
V gene: TRBV30
J gene: TRBJ2-1
D gene: TRBD2
CDR3 protein: CAWTLAGPRHNEQFF
CDR3 DNA: TGTGCCTGGACTCTAGCGGGCCCCCGGCACAATGAGCAGTTCTTC

clone size: NA
V gene: TRBV4-1
J gene: TRBJ1-5
D gene: NA
CDR3 protein: CASSQEQVSNQPQHF
CDR3 DNA: TGCGCCAGCAGCCAAGAACAGGTTAGCAATCAGCCCCAGCATTTT

clone size: many
V gene: TRBV3-1
J gene: TRBJ2-2
D gene: NA
CDR3 protein: CASRGSGNTGELFF
CDR3 DNA: TGTGCCAGCAGAGGTAGCGGGAACACCGGGGAGCTGTTTTTT

clone size: many
V gene: TRBV29-1
J gene: TRBJ2-1
D gene: NA
CDR3 protein: CSVVAAGSSYNEQFF
CDR3 DNA: TGCAGCGTTGTCGCCGCGGGAAGCTCCTACAATGAGCAGTTCTTC

clone size: NA
V gene: TRBV2
J gene: TRBJ2-3
D gene: TRBD2
CDR3 protein: CASRLTSGRYTQYF
CDR3 DNA: TGTGCCAGCAGGCTCACTAGCGGGAGATATACGCAGTATTTT

clone size: many
V gene: TRBV20-1
J gene: TRBJ2-3
D gene: TRBD2
CDR3 protein: CIEAGGGTDTQYF
CDR3 DNA: TGCATTGAAGCGGGAGGGGGCACAGATACGCAGTATTTT

clone size: many
V gene: TRBV7-2
J gene: TRBJ2-1
D gene: NA
CDR3 protein: CASSFTGYNEQFF
CDR3 DNA: TGTGCCAGCAGCTTTACTGGCTACAATGAGCAGTTCTTC

clone size: many
V gene: TRBV29-1
J gene: TRBJ1-1
D gene: TRBD1
CDR3 protein: CSVGKGAAEAFF
CDR3 DNA: TGCAGCGTTGGGAAGGGGGCGGCTGAAGCTTTCTTT

clone size: many
V gene: TRBV11-2
J gene: TRBJ1-2
D gene: TRBD1
CDR3 protein: CASSFGDRIGYGYTF
CDR3 DNA: TGTGCCAGCAGCTTCGGGGACAGGATAGGGTATGGCTACACCTTC

clone size: many
V gene: TRBV7-9
J gene: TRBJ2-2
D gene: NA
CDR3 protein: CASSSTPTELSGELFF
CDR3 DNA: TGTGCCAGCAGCTCGACACCCACCGAATTGTCCGGGGAGCTGTTTTTT

clone size: few
V gene: TRBV5-4
J gene: TRBJ2-3
D gene: TRBD1
CDR3 protein: CASSYRDRKNTQYF
CDR3 DNA: TGTGCCAGCAGCTACCGGGACAGAAAAAATACGCAGTATTTT

clone size: many
V gene: TRBV25-1
J gene: TRBJ2-5
D gene: NA
CDR3 protein: CASSSRAGETQYF
CDR3 DNA: TGTGCCAGCAGTAGTAGGGCTGGTGAGACCCAGTACTTC

clone size: many
V gene: TRBV25-1
J gene: TRBJ1-1
D gene: NA
CDR3 protein: CASSEWSRGDEAFF
CDR3 DNA: TGTGCCAGCAGTGAATGGAGCAGGGGAGATGAAGCTTTCTTT

clone size: many
V gene: TRBV20-1
J gene: TRBJ1-4
D gene: NA
CDR3 protein: CSARDPPLFF
CDR3 DNA: TGCAGTGCTAGAGATCCCCCGCTGTTTTTT

clone size: many
V gene: TRBV12-3/TRBV12-4
J gene: TRBJ2-7
D gene: TRBD1
CDR3 protein: CASIAPGQGKNEQYF
CDR3 DNA: TGTGCCAGCATCGCTCCGGGACAGGGGAAGAACGAGCAGTACTTC

clone size: many
V gene: TRBV7-3
J gene: TRBJ2-5
D gene: TRBD2
CDR3 protein: CASSPKAVAGGPRETQYF
CDR3 DNA: TGTGCCAGCAGCCCTAAAGCGGTAGCGGGAGGGCCGAGGGAGACCCAGTACTTC

clone size: many
V gene: TRBV5-1
J gene: TRBJ2-1
D gene: TRBD2
CDR3 protein: CASSSGLAGVYNEQFF
CDR3 DNA: TGCGCCAGCAGCTCGGGACTAGCGGGAGTCTACAATGAGCAGTTCTTC

clone size: few
V gene: TRBV12-3/TRBV12-4
J gene: TRBJ2-5
D gene: TRBD2
CDR3 protein: CASRYWTSEETQYF
CDR3 DNA: TGTGCCAGCAGGTATTGGACTAGCGAAGAGACCCAGTACTTC

clone size: few
V gene: TRBV14
J gene: TRBJ1-4
D gene: NA
CDR3 protein: CASSQYDRLFF
CDR3 DNA: TGTGCCAGCAGCCAATACGACAGACTGTTTTTT